This T cell receptor beta chain comes out of a study of identical twins. In its sample, this clonotype was seen a few times. With V trimmed by 6 bases and J by 5 bases, 4 bases remained unmatched. Germline V CDR1 and CDR2: SGHDT, YYEEEE. There are 12 residues in the CDR3. MiXCR, applied by TCRdb to the 5' RACE reads, yields one record per CDR3 protein. The table shows 200,000 or so distinct CDR3 sequences, with about 16% occurring only once. This sample was shared with a second study, whose subject was T cells expressing NK-cell markers. That study adds: Sequenced donors, eight in total, included seven who were HCMV-seropositive and one who was seronegative. NKG2C+ dominant clonotypes from 6 or 7 donors made up roughly 1.0-7.0% of CD8+ T cells.

The sample taken for sequencing was CD8+ T cells sorted from blood. This receptor was taken from a woman between 18 and 29 years old in good health. The rearrangement links TRBV5-6 to TRBJ2-7; the match to TRBD2 covers 8 bases. Here the CDR3 DNA reads TGTGCCAGCAAAGCGGGAGAAGACGAGCAGTACTTC. This sequence encodes CASKAGEDEQYF.